The 23 T cell receptor beta chains below come from one sample, sequenced in a study. Only in-frame clones appear in the TCRdb table, and some are missing; sequencing was by immunoSEQ multiplex PCR. The table records about 68,000 clones, about 94% of them present only once. The sample taken for sequencing was PBMCs. The receptors were sampled from a man aged 35 to 55 with rheumatoid arthritis.

The gene calls are TRBV7-9 and TRBJ1-2; D remains unclear. The CDR3 contains 12 residues. CDR1 SEHNR and CDR2 FQNEAQ come from the germline V gene (reference sequence). V was shortened by 4 bases and J by 8 bases, with 11 bases between the two germline ends. The CDR3 spells CASSSGMGGYTF. CDR3 bases: TGTGCCAGCAGCTCTGGGATGGGAGGCTACACCTTC.

This clone was detected a few times. V usage is TRBV18 and J usage is TRBJ1-5, with D perhaps matching TRBD1 (6 bases). The CDR3 covers 15 residues. The germline V and J ends were trimmed by 3 bases and 4 bases, with 13 bases remaining between them. CDR1 is KGHSH, CDR2 LQKENI, per germline. CDR3 nucleotide sequence: TGTGCCAGCTCACCCTCCGGGACACCGAATCAGCCCCAGCATTTT. This sequence encodes CASSPSGTPNQPQHF.

The chain is built from TRBV13 and TRBJ1-2, with 8 bases matching TRBD1. Germline loops: CDR1 PRHDT, CDR2 FYEKMQ (reference sequence). The CDR3 is 15 residues long. The J segment lost 10 bases and the V segment lost 2 bases, leaving 12 bases of the junction unmatched. CDR3 in DNA: TGTGCCAGCAGCTTAAAAAGACAGGGGACTAGGGACTACACCTTC. Translated, it gives CASSLKRQGTRDYTF.

The rearrangement joins TRBV6-5 to TRBJ1-1, with 7 bases aligning to TRBD1. Trimming at V came to 7 bases and at J to 1 base, leaving 6 bases not matched to a gene. CDR1 and CDR2 (germline): MNHEY, SVGAGI. This CDR3 is built from 14 residues. CDR3 residues: CASIFTGANTEAFF. The CDR3 coding sequence is TGTGCCAGCATTTTCACAGGGGCGAACACTGAAGCTTTCTTT.

The V gene is TRBV7-3, the J gene TRBJ2-3; 9 nucleotides align to TRBD1. CDR1 and CDR2 (germline): SGHTA, FQGTGA. The ends lost 2 bases at V and 8 bases at J; junction bases unmatched: 8. The CDR3 length is 15 residues. CDR3 sequence reads: CASSLSGQGSGTQYF. Here the CDR3 DNA reads TGTGCCAGCAGCTTATCCGGACAGGGGTCGGGTACGCAGTATTTT. Full variable domain (remainder filled in from reference TRBV7-3 and TRBJ2-3): GAGVSQTPSNKVTEKGKYVELRCDPISGHTALYWYRQSLGQGPEFLIYFQGTGAADDSGLPNDRFFAVRPEGSVSTLKIQRTERGDSAVYLCASSLSGQGSGTQYFGPGTRLTVL.

This chain connects TRBV5-8 to TRBJ1-4; D perhaps matches TRBD1 (5 bases). Trimming took off 4 bases at V and 0 bases at J, with 19 bases between the two ends. The CDR3 extends over 18 amino acids. The germline V gene has CDR1 SGHTS and CDR2 YDEGEE. CDR3 region: CASSQHRTLGATNEKLFF. Written as DNA, the CDR3 is TGTGCCAGCAGCCAGCATCGGACCCTGGGGGCAACTAATGAAAAACTGTTTTTT.

The chain links TRBV4-3 to TRBJ2-7; D remains unclear. The CDR3 is made up of 12 amino acids. Trimming shortened V by 0 bases and J by 6 bases, and 6 bases separated the two germline ends. Germline CDR1 and CDR2: LGHNA and YSLEER. The CDR3 reads CASSQDASEQYF. CDR3 sequence (DNA): TGCGCCAGCAGCCAAGACGCCAGCGAGCAGTACTTC.

The gene calls are TRBV6-5 and TRBJ1-5; TRBD1 agrees at 9 bases. The length of the CDR3 is 15 residues. The germline gives CDR1 MNHEY, CDR2 SVGAGI. V was pared by 6 bases and J by 2 bases, with 5 bases of the junction left unmatched. The CDR3 coding sequence is TGTGCCAGCAGCACGGACAGGGGAGGCAATCAGCCCCAGCATTTT. The encoded protein is CASSTDRGGNQPQHF.

The chain carries TRBV28 and TRBJ1-6, with D unresolved. The germline V gene encodes CDR1 MDHEN and CDR2 SYDVKM. The CDR3 has 13 residues. The V end lost 4 bases, the J end lost 9 bases, and 10 bases lay between the germline ends. Here the CDR3 reads CASSYSGTSPLHF. CDR3 DNA sequence: TGTGCCAGCAGTTACTCAGGTACTTCACCCCTCCACTTT.

V gene TRBV6-5 combines with J gene TRBJ2-7; TRBD2 matches 11 bases. With 8 bases clipped from V and 9 bases from J, the junction kept 6 bases outside the gene matches. CDR1 and CDR2 from the germline V gene are MNHEY and SVGAGI. This CDR3 has 12 residues. The CDR3 is CASCLAGGRQYF. Here the CDR3 DNA reads TGTGCCAGCTGTCTAGCGGGAGGTCGGCAGTACTTC.

J is TRBJ1-1 and V is TRBV6-5, with no clear D. The CDR3 totals 15 residues. Germline CDR1 is MNHEY and CDR2 is SVGAGI. V shed 7 bases and J shed 0 bases, with 15 bases lying between them. CDR3: CASIRGRELNTEAFF. The DNA for the CDR3 is TGTGCCAGCATCCGCGGGCGGGAGTTGAACACTGAAGCTTTCTTT.

On this clone itself: Compared with germline, one end of the junction differs, possibly owing to a read error. The chain is built from TRBV6-1 and TRBJ2-7; 9 positions match TRBD1. The CDR3 is 15 residues long. The germline V gene encodes CDR1 MNHNS and CDR2 SASEGT. CDR3 in amino acids: CASREPGQGAYEQYF. CDR3 DNA sequence: TGTGCCAGCCGTGAACCGGGACAGGGCGCCTACGAGCAGTACTTC.

The chain couples TRBV29-1 to TRBJ1-3; 11 nucleotides line up with TRBD1. Unmatched junction bases numbered 8, after V lost 6 bases and J lost 1 base. CDR1 is SQVTM, CDR2 ANQGSEA, per germline. The CDR3 sequence is 16 residues long. The CDR3 reads CSVISGTGGSGNTIYF. DNA for the CDR3: TGCAGCGTGATATCCGGGACAGGGGGGTCTGGAAACACCATATATTTT.

This clone was found once. The rearrangement uses TRBV6-5 and TRBJ2-1, with D unclear. The V and J ends lost 6 bases and 9 bases respectively, with 12 bases between them. The CDR3 extends over 12 amino acids. Germline V gives CDR1 MNHEY, CDR2 SVGAGI. CDR3 protein: CASSPVVGEQFF. The CDR3 DNA reads as TGTGCCAGCAGCCCAGTAGTCGGTGAGCAGTTCTTC.

The chain carries TRBV6-2 or TRBV6-3 and TRBJ2-2; D remains ambiguous. The V gene lost 2 bases and the J gene lost 0 bases, with 13 bases spanning the gap. CDR1 and CDR2 (germline): MNHEY, SVGEGT. The CDR3 contains 17 residues. CDR3 in DNA: TGTGCCAGCAGTTACCATTCCCCTAGTACGAACACCGGGGAGCTGTTTTTT. It codes for CASSYHSPSTNTGELFF.

The chain carries TRBV7-3 and TRBJ2-2; D is ambiguous. Trimming cost V 5 bases and J 0 bases, with 10 bases left between them. CDR3 length: 15 residues. Germline V gene data show CDR1 as SGHTA and CDR2 as FQGTGA. The CDR3 DNA reads as TGTGCCAGCAGCCACGGACGGACGAACACCGGGGAGCTGTTTTTT. Protein product: CASSHGRTNTGELFF.

This chain links TRBV18 with TRBJ2-7, with D possibly matching TRBD1 (6 bases). Trimming shortened V by 0 bases and J by 1 base, and 7 bases separated the two germline ends. The CDR3 consists of 14 residues. The germline V gene has CDR1 KGHSH and CDR2 LQKENI. The CDR3 DNA reads as TGTGCCAGCTCACCACCGACAGGATCCTACGAGCAGTACTTC. The encoded protein is CASSPPTGSYEQYF.

V is TRBV11-1 and J is TRBJ2-3; 8 bases match TRBD2. CDR3 length equals 15 residues. Trimming cost V 2 bases and J 3 bases; bases outside gene matches: 4. Germline V lookup: CDR1 SGHAT, CDR2 FQDESV (reference sequence). For the CDR3, the DNA is TGTGCCAGCAGCTTACGGGGGGGTTGGACAGATACGCAGTATTTT. As protein: CASSLRGGWTDTQYF.

The chain couples TRBV30 to TRBJ2-2, with D unclear. Trimming removed 4 bases at V and 5 bases at J, with 14 bases between. This CDR3 region has 14 residues. Germline V gene data show CDR1 as GTSNPN and CDR2 as SVGIG (reference sequence). The CDR3, as DNA: TGTGCCTGGAATAGGGCGGAACGGACCGGGGAGCTGTTTTTT. Protein product: CAWNRAERTGELFF.

The gene calls are TRBV28 and TRBJ2-1; 10 bases line up with TRBD2. Germline CDR1 and CDR2: MDHEN and SYDVKM. The CDR3 spans 15 residues. V shed 7 bases and J 10 bases; nucleotides not matched to a gene: 13. CDR3 sequence: CASTPGGLAVGEQFF. In DNA form, the CDR3 reads TGTGCCAGCACACCTGGTGGACTAGCGGTAGGGGAGCAGTTCTTC.

V and J are TRBV7-8 and TRBJ2-2; the D gene is possibly TRBD1 (6 bases). CDR3 size: 14 residues. Germline assignment: CDR1 SGHVS and CDR2 FQNEAQ. V was trimmed by 5 bases and J by 4 bases, leaving 11 bases between them. The chain's CDR3 is CASSQGFPTGELFF. As DNA, the CDR3 is TGTGCCAGCAGCCAGGGGTTTCCCACCGGGGAGCTGTTTTTT.

The V gene is TRBV7-9, the J gene TRBJ1-2; D gene unclear. V was shortened by 1 base and J by 8 bases, with 8 bases between the two germline ends. This CDR3 contains 12 residues. Per the germline V gene, CDR1 is SEHNR and CDR2 is FQNEAQ (reference sequence). CDR3 sequence (DNA): TGTGCCAGCAGCTTAGAAACTGTCGGCTACACCTTC. Translation: CASSLETVGYTF.

This clone has only one observation. This chain joins TRBV7-9 and TRBJ2-1; 12 bases are shared with TRBD1. The length of the CDR3 is 15 residues. V lost 5 bases and J lost 9; bases outside the gene matches: 8. CDR1 and CDR2 (germline): SEHNR, FQNEAQ (reference sequence). This chain's CDR3 is CASSPGTGGKIEQFF. CDR3 DNA: TGTGCCAGCAGCCCCGGGACAGGGGGCAAAATTGAGCAGTTCTTC.